This T cell receptor (beta chain) was profiled in a study of post-analysis software for immune sequencing data. Study-level results: For normalized Chao1 diversity, multiple sclerosis patients scored significantly lower than controls did. A handful of TRBV segments were significantly more frequent in patients than in controls. TRBV5-6, TRBV5-1 and TRBV20-1 were among these segments.

This clonotype was detected a few times. No antigen is known for it. The CDR3 loop spans 17 amino acids. Deletions cut 3 bases from V and 5 bases from J, with 20 bases between. Looked up from germline, CDR1 is SGHTA and CDR2 is FQGNSA. cDNA libraries for TCR beta contained unique molecular identifiers. MiXCR was run by TCRdb on the PCR reads, yielding one entry per CDR3 protein. This table has about 460,000 distinct CDR3 sequences, around 40% appearing once. This TCR came from a girl between 10 and 17 years old with multiple sclerosis. Sequenced material: blood. The V and J genes are TRBV7-2 and TRBJ2-1, with D possibly being TRBD1 (6 bases). The CDR3 coding sequence is TGTGCCAGCAGCTTCACTGGGTGGGGGCTATCGGACAATGAGCAGTTCTTC. It encodes CASSFTGWGLSDNEQFF.